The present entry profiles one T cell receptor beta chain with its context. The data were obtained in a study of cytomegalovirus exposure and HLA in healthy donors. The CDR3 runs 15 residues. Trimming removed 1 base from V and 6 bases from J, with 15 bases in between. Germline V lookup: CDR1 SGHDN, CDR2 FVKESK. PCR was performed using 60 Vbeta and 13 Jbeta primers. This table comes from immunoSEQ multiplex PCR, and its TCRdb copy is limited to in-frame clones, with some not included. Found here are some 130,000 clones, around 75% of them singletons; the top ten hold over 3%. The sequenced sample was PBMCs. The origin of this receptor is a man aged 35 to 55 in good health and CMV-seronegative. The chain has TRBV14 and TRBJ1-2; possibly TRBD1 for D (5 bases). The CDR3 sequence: CASSQVRRGRDGYTF. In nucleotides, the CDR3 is TGTGCCAGCAGCCAAGTTAGGAGGGGCCGAGATGGCTACACCTTC.